The rows below give T cell receptor beta chains drawn from one sample of a study of regulatory and conventional T cells in RAG deficiency. Produced via immunoSEQ multiplex PCR; TCRdb's table is partial and in-frame only. The data show tens of thousands of clones, 95% to 96% seen once. The same sample was also studied in work on regulatory T cells.

Sequencing was carried out using CD25- CD4+ T cells sorted from blood. The source is a human donor in good health. Each CDR3 is given with its conserved first and last residue. D genes are given only for firm matches. Expanded clones are given a class, and other clones once, few, many or no size at all.

clone size | J gene | D gene | V gene | CDR3 protein | CDR3 DNA
- | TRBJ2-2 | - | TRBV5-1 | CASSPQGNTGELFF | TGCGCCAGCAGCCCACAGGGGAACACCGGGGAGCTGTTTTTT
- | TRBJ2-3 | TRBD2 | TRBV30 | CAWSVQRGGADTQYF | TGTGCCTGGAGTGTACAACGGGGGGGGGCAGATACGCAGTATTTT
- | TRBJ2-7 | - | TRBV6-5 | CASSKTGIHEQYF | TGTGCCAGCAGTAAAACAGGAATCCACGAGCAGTACTTC
- | TRBJ1-1 | TRBD1 | TRBV28 | CASSLEGAGTEAFF | TGTGCCAGCAGTTTAGAGGGGGCCGGCACTGAAGCTTTCTTT
- | TRBJ1-1 | - | TRBV7-2 | CASSFGEVTEAFF | TGTGCCAGCAGCTTCGGGGAGGTGACTGAAGCTTTCTTT
- | TRBJ2-7 | - | TRBV28 | CASTPFGDYEQYF | TGTGCCAGCACACCGTTCGGAGACTACGAGCAGTACTTC
- | TRBJ2-5 | TRBD2 | TRBV5-6 | CASSPPGGREETQYF | TGTGCCAGCAGCCCTCCGGGGGGGCGGGAAGAGACCCAGTACTTC
- | TRBJ1-2 | TRBD1 | TRBV6-4 | CASSETGQGDFYGYTF | TGTGCCAGCAGTGAAACCGGACAGGGGGATTTTTATGGCTACACCTTC
- | TRBJ1-2 | - | TRBV7-2 | CASSLEQGAYGYTF | TGTGCCAGCAGCTTAGAACAGGGTGCCTATGGCTACACCTTC
- | TRBJ2-3 | TRBD2 | TRBV29-1 | CSVARTSGTPFTDTQYF | TGCAGCGTAGCAAGGACTAGCGGGACCCCATTCACAGATACGCAGTATTTT
- | TRBJ1-2 | TRBD1 | TRBV9 | CASSPLGQSYGYTF | TGTGCCAGCAGCCCCCTGGGACAGAGCTATGGCTACACCTTC
- | TRBJ2-7 | TRBD2 | TRBV10-3 | CAISVRAGEAGGSVVEQYF | TGTGCCATCAGTGTCCGTGCAGGGGAAGCGGGGGGGTCGGTGGTCGAGCAGTACTTC
- | TRBJ2-1 | - | TRBV29-1 | CSVEGRLQYNEQFF | TGCAGCGTTGAAGGGAGGCTACAATACAATGAGCAGTTCTTC
once | TRBJ2-1 | - | TRBV6-6 | CASSYSGQGALNEQFF | TGTGCCAGCAGTTACTCAGGACAAGGGGCCCTCAATGAGCAGTTCTTC
- | TRBJ2-7 | - | TRBV19 | CASSITSNSYEQYF | TGTGCCAGTAGTATAACTAGCAACAGCTACGAGCAGTACTTC
- | TRBJ1-4 | - | TRBV7-9 | CASSFFSTNEKLFF | TGTGCCAGCAGCTTTTTCTCAACTAATGAAAAACTGTTTTTT
once | TRBJ1-6 | - | TRBV28 | CASSPRRGSPLHF | TGTGCCAGCTCCCCCAGGAGGGGATCCCCCCTCCACTTT
- | TRBJ2-7 | - | TRBV18 | CASSAGVTEQYF | TGTGCCAGCTCGGCCGGGGTTACTGAGCAGTACTTC
- | TRBJ2-2 | - | TRBV7-9 | CALGGAGTNTGELFF | TGTGCCCTAGGGGGGGCAGGGACGAACACCGGGGAGCTGTTTTTT
- | TRBJ2-5 | - | TRBV7-2 | CASSLLQETQYF | TGTGCCAGCAGCTTACTCCAAGAGACCCAGTACTTC